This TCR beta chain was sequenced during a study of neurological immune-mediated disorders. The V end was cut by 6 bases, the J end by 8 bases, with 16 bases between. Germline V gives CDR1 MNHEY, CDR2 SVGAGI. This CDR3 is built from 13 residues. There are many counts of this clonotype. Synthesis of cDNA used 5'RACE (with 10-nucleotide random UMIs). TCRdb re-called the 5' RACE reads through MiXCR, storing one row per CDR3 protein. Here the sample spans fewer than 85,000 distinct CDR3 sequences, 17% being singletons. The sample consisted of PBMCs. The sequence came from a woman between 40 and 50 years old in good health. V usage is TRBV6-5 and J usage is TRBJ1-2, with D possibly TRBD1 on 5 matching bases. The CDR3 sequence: CASSDGGSRGYTF. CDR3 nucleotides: TGTGCCAGCAGCGACGGGGGTTCGAGAGGCTACACCTTC.